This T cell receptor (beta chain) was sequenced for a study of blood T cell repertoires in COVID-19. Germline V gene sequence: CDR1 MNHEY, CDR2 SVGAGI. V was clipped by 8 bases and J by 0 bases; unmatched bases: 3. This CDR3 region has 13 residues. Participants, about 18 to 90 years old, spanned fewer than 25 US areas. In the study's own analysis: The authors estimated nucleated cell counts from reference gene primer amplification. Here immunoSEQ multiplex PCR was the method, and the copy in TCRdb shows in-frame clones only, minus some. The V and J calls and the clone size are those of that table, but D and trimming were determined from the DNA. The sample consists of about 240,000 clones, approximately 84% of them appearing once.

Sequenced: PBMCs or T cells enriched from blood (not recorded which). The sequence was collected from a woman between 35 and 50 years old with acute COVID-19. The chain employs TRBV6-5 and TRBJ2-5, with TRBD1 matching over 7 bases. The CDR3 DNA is TGTGCCAGCGACAGGGTCTACCAAGAGACCCAGTACTTC. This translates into CASDRVYQETQYF.